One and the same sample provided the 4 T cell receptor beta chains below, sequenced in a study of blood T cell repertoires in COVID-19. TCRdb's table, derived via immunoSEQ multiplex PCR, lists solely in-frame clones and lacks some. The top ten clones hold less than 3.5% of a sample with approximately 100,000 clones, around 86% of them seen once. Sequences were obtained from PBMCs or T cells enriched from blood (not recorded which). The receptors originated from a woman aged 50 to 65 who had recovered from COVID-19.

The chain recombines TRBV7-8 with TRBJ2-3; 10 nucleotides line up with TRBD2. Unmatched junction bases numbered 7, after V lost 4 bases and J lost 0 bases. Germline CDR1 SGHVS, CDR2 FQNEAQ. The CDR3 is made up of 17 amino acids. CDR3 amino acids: CASSSPTLAGSTDTQYF. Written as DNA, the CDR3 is TGTGCCAGCAGCTCACCTACACTAGCGGGGAGCACAGATACGCAGTATTTT.

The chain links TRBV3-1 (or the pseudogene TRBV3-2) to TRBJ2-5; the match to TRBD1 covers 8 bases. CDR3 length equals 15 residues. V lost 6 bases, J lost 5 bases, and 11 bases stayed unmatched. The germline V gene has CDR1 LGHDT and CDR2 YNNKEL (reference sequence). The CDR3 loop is CASSRQGIGTETQYF. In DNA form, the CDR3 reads TGTGCCAGCAGTCGACAGGGGATTGGAACGGAGACCCAGTACTTC.

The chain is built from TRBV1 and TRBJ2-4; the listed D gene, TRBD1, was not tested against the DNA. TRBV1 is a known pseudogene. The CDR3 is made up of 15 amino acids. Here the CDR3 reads CTSSPGPGPKNIQYF. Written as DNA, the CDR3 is TGCACCAGCAGCCCTGGACCAGGGCCCAAAAACATTCAGTACTTC.

The CDR3 here is CASSYSLLSSGNTIYF. CDR3 coding DNA: TGTGCCAGCAGTTACTCTCTACTAAGCTCTGGAAACACCATATATTTT. V gene TRBV6-5 combines with J gene TRBJ1-3, with no clear D. Per the germline V gene, CDR1 is MNHEY and CDR2 is SVGAGI. The CDR3 is 16 residues long. V shed 0 bases and J shed 0 bases, with 9 bases lying between them.